This T cell receptor beta chain was identified during a study of T-cell reconstitution after alpha-beta-depleted transplantation in children. This clonotype was seen many times. Its antigen remains unknown. Study-level findings and limits: One year after transplant, T-cell counts and diversity came mostly from newly produced T cells. Diversity of TCRbeta at day 60 was high in some patients, arising from surviving recipient T cells and thymic progenitors. There were reportedly several hundred expanded graft clones from which alpha-beta T cells came about two months after transplant.

Unique molecular identifiers were incorporated when the TCRbeta library was constructed. One entry per CDR3 protein, called by TCRdb with MiXCR from the PCR reads. The repertoire has 200,000 to 300,000 distinct CDR3 sequences, 25% of them found once; the top ten carry about 2.6%. Here the sequenced sample was PBMCs, taken before TCRalphabeta/CD19-depleted stem cell transplant. The source of this sequence is a girl aged 2 to 9 with Fanconi anemia, due to receive a stem cell transplant.

The CDR3 nucleotides are TGTGCCAGCGGACAGACTCACAATGAGCAGTTCTTC. Translating gives CASGQTHNEQFF. The rearrangement uses TRBV7-9 and TRBJ2-1; maybe TRBD1 (6 bases). Germline assignment: CDR1 SEHNR and CDR2 FQNEAQ (reference sequence). V was pared by 8 bases and J by 5 bases, with 10 bases between. The CDR3 is 12 residues long.